The clone carrying this T cell receptor (beta chain) was seen a handful of times. What it binds is not known. Authors of the study amplified TCR beta CDR3 regions from RNA transcripts. The TCR CDR3 was amplified in a first-round RT-PCR using the HTBI primer set. TCRdb reprocessed the multiplex PCR reads with MiXCR, giving one entry per CDR3 protein. The data contain roughly 500,000 distinct CDR3 sequences, about 20% of them singletons. Fresh 10 ml peripheral blood yielded PBMCs. This sample is part of a study of T cells in Graves' hyperthyroidism and ophthalmopathy. Regarding the study as a whole: Within blood appeared most thyroid clonotypes that had expanded above 0.001.

The germline CDR1 and CDR2 sequences are MNHNS and SASEGT. The CDR3 sequence is 15 residues long. Losses at the gene ends were 5 bases for V and 5 bases for J; bases not matched to a gene: 9. The gene calls are TRBV6-1 and TRBJ2-7; 10 bases are shared with TRBD1. The sequenced sample was blood. The source of this sequence is a woman in her 70s with Graves' ophthalmopathy. The CDR3 nucleotides read TGTGCCAGCAGTAGAGGGACAGGGGTAAGGAACGAGCAGTACTTC. As protein: CASSRGTGVRNEQYF.